Listed below are T cell receptor beta chains from one sample, sequenced in a study of Graves' ophthalmopathy and Graves' hyperthyroidism. MiXCR, applied by TCRdb to the multiplex PCR reads, yields one record per CDR3 protein. The sample holds some 520,000 distinct CDR3 sequences; under 15% are singletons and the top ten take about 10%. Input material: blood. The receptors come from a woman aged 25 to 45 with Graves' ophthalmopathy. Each CDR3 is given with its conserved first and last residue. D genes are given only for firm matches. Clone size is given for some rows only: seen once, a few or many times, or a class if the clone is expanded.

.,TRBD2,TRBV12-3/TRBV12-4,TRBJ2-7,CASSQRTSGVSYEQYF,TGTGCCAGCAGTCAACGGACTAGCGGGGTGAGCTACGAGCAGTACTTC
many,.,TRBV6-5,TRBJ1-5,CASSSGSNLPQHF,TGTGCCAGCAGTTCCGGTAGCAATCTCCCCCAGCATTTT
many,.,TRBV4-1,TRBJ1-1,CASSQVRSMNTEAFF,TGCGCCAGCAGCCAAGTTAGATCAATGAACACTGAAGCTTTCTTT
.,.,TRBV20-1,TRBJ1-6,CSAIYSPLHF,TGCAGTGCTATATATTCACCCCTCCACTTT
many,TRBD1,TRBV6-1,TRBJ2-7,CASRQGNYEQYF,TGTGCCAGCAGACAGGGGAACTACGAGCAGTACTTC
many,.,TRBV5-1,TRBJ1-3,CASSLDTGEGNTIYF,TGCGCCAGCAGCTTGGACACAGGAGAGGGAAACACCATATATTTT
many,.,TRBV7-2,TRBJ2-7,CASSQSPGAYEQYF,TGTGCCAGCAGTCAATCGCCGGGGGCCTACGAGCAGTACTTC
.,TRBD1,TRBV4-1,TRBJ2-7,CASSHLVGQGAYEQYF,TGCGCCAGCAGCCACCTAGTCGGACAGGGAGCATACGAGCAGTACTTC
many,TRBD1,TRBV20-1,TRBJ1-6,CGTGGLGSPLHF,TGCGGGACAGGGGGCCTAGGGTCACCCCTCCACTTT
many,TRBD2,TRBV5-5,TRBJ2-7,CASERTSGREYEQYF,TGTGCCAGCGAACGGACTAGCGGGAGGGAGTACGAGCAGTACTTC
.,.,TRBV6-1,TRBJ2-5,CASLRVDLETQYF,TGTGCCAGTCTCAGGGTGGATTTGGAGACCCAGTACTTC
many,.,TRBV6-1,TRBJ1-5,CASSVGWENNQPQHF,TGTGCCAGCAGCGTGGGGTGGGAAAACAATCAGCCCCAGCATTTT
few,TRBD2,TRBV6-1,TRBJ2-7,CASRLAGGQYEQYF,TGTGCCAGCAGACTAGCGGGGGGGCAATACGAGCAGTACTTC
few,.,TRBV11-2,TRBJ2-4,CASSTFRETNIQYF,TGTGCCAGCAGCACCTTCAGGGAAACAAACATTCAGTACTTC
many,.,TRBV20-1,TRBJ1-5,CSAKTWTGNNQPQHF,TGCAGTGCTAAGACCTGGACGGGGAACAATCAGCCCCAGCATTTT
.,TRBD1,TRBV9,TRBJ2-7,CASSVRGGTGDGEQYF,TGTGCCAGCAGCGTAAGAGGTGGGACAGGGGACGGAGAGCAGTACTTC
many,.,TRBV27,TRBJ2-7,CASSLWWGYEQYF,TGTGCCAGCAGTTTATGGTGGGGTTACGAGCAGTACTTC
many,TRBD2,TRBV12-3/TRBV12-4,TRBJ2-5,CASSSGLDFSIQETQYF,TGTGCCAGCAGTTCGGGACTAGACTTTTCCATCCAAGAGACCCAGTACTTC
.,.,TRBV7-2,TRBJ1-5,CASSFDQGVHQHF,TGTGCCAGCAGCTTCGACCAGGGCGTTCACCAGCATTTT
few,.,TRBV18,TRBJ2-5,CANSPREGQETQYF,TGTGCCAACTCACCACGAGAGGGCCAAGAGACCCAGTACTTC
many,TRBD2,TRBV12-5,TRBJ2-2,CASGLGLAGKNTGELFF,TGTGCTAGTGGTTTGGGGCTAGCGGGAAAGAACACCGGGGAGCTGTTTTTT
few,.,TRBV12-5,TRBJ1-1,CASGLTPSVNTEAFF,TGTGCTAGTGGTTTGACCCCCTCAGTGAACACTGAAGCTTTCTTT
.,.,TRBV6-1,TRBJ2-7,CASNAITYEQYF,TGTGCCAGCAACGCAATAACCTACGAGCAGTACTTC
many,.,TRBV28,TRBJ1-2,CASSLYEGRGYGYTF,TGTGCCAGCAGTTTATACGAGGGACGGGGCTATGGCTACACCTTC
many,.,TRBV28,TRBJ2-7,CASSFPTRREQYF,TGTGCCAGCAGTTTTCCCACGCGGCGGGAGCAGTACTTC
.,TRBD1,TRBV28,TRBJ1-5,CASSSDREDHQPQHF,TGTGCCAGCAGTTCGGACAGGGAGGACCATCAGCCCCAGCATTTT
many,.,TRBV6-2/TRBV6-3,TRBJ2-2,CASSYSRQRPGELFF,TGTGCCAGCAGTTACTCCAGACAGCGCCCCGGGGAGCTGTTTTTT
many,.,TRBV6-1,TRBJ1-6,CASSKGQYSNNSPLHF,TGTGCCAGCAGTAAGGGGCAATATTCGAATAATTCACCCCTCCACTTT
many,.,TRBV2,TRBJ2-5,CASSESPHETQYF,TGTGCCAGCAGTGAATCCCCCCATGAGACCCAGTACTTC
many,.,TRBV12-3/TRBV12-4,TRBJ2-2,CASSSRESGELFF,TGTGCCAGCAGCTCCAGGGAATCCGGGGAGCTGTTTTTT
many,.,TRBV27,TRBJ1-6,CASSLPRRGGVNSPLHF,TGTGCCAGCAGTTTACCGCGCAGGGGAGGCGTTAATTCACCCCTCCACTTT
.,.,TRBV20-1,TRBJ2-7,CSATGLAGASYEQYF,TGCAGTGCTACTGGCTTAGCTGGGGCATCCTACGAGCAGTACTTC
.,TRBD1,TRBV18,TRBJ1-2,CASSPPGQPWKGYTF,TGTGCCAGCTCACCACCGGGACAGCCTTGGAAAGGCTACACCTTC
many,.,TRBV4-2,TRBJ2-5,CASSHAGTGRMVDQYF,TGTGCCAGCAGCCATGCCGGGACTGGGAGGATGGTGGACCAGTACTTC
many,.,TRBV15,TRBJ2-7,CATSRESARREQYF,TGTGCCACCAGCAGAGAGTCTGCAAGGAGGGAGCAGTACTTC
many,.,TRBV12-3/TRBV12-4,TRBJ2-7,CASSLDWTTGSEQYF,TGTGCCAGCAGTTTGGATTGGACGACGGGCTCCGAGCAGTACTTC
few,.,TRBV30,TRBJ1-2,CAWSVRTGTYGYTF,TGTGCCTGGAGTGTTCGTACAGGGACCTATGGCTACACCTTC
.,TRBD1,TRBV12-3/TRBV12-4,TRBJ1-5,CASRDRAYQPQHF,TGTGCCAGCCGAGACAGGGCGTATCAGCCCCAGCATTTT
many,.,TRBV15,TRBJ1-4,CATSRVRATNEKLFF,TGTGCCACCAGCAGAGTACGAGCAACTAATGAAAAACTGTTTTTT
many,TRBD1,TRBV18,TRBJ1-5,CASSAKTGVQPQHF,TGTGCCAGCTCAGCCAAGACAGGGGTTCAGCCCCAGCATTTT
many,TRBD1,TRBV11-2,TRBJ1-3,CASSFPTGEYGNTIYF,TGTGCCAGCAGCTTCCCCACAGGGGAGTATGGAAACACCATATATTTT
many,.,TRBV12-3/TRBV12-4,TRBJ2-7,CASTLEGTIQGEQYF,TGTGCCAGCACCCTCGAAGGGACCATCCAGGGCGAGCAGTACTTC
many,TRBD2,TRBV6-2/TRBV6-3,TRBJ2-5,CASRPLAGIQETQYF,TGTGCCAGCAGACCCCTAGCGGGAATCCAAGAGACCCAGTACTTC